Reported below is one TCR beta chain. What it recognizes is unknown. A junction boundary mismatches the germline segment, possibly from a read error. Per the original data handling: Filtering differed because ImmunoSEQ produced junction-only sequences that carried no quality scores. TCRdb keeps only in-frame clones here, not all; method: immunoSEQ multiplex PCR. That table furnishes V, J and clone size, whereas the DNA furnished D and trimming. The sample lists around 640,000 clones; approximately 96% were seen once. Naive CD8 cells lacked CD45RO and underwent positive selection for CCR7, leaving out terminally differentiated effector memory CD45RA+ cells. This sample is drawn from a study of shared clonotypes between healthy human individuals. Study-wide findings and caveats: Generation probabilities of non-shared clonotypes were lower (relative to those shared by all four donors). Investigators expected sequencing depth to affect clonotype sharing among donors. On the whole, naive subsets had larger estimated richness than memory subsets had.

This TCR was recovered from a woman in her 30s in good health. Sequencing was performed on naive CD8+ T cells sorted from blood.

The CDR3 DNA reads TGTGCCAGCAGTTTAGAAGATCAGCGCCAGCATTTT. It specifies CASSLEDQRQHF. This chain uses TRBV28 with TRBJ1-5; D gene ambiguous. Germline lookup yields CDR1 MDHEN and CDR2 SYDVKM. The CDR3 runs 12 residues. The whole variable domain, remainder taken from reference TRBV28 and TRBJ1-5, is DVKVTQSSRYLVKRTGEKVFLECVQDMDHENMFWYRQDPGLGLRLIYFSYDVKMKEKGDIPEGYSVSREKKERFSLILESASTNQTSMYLCASSLEDQRQHFGDGTRLSIL.